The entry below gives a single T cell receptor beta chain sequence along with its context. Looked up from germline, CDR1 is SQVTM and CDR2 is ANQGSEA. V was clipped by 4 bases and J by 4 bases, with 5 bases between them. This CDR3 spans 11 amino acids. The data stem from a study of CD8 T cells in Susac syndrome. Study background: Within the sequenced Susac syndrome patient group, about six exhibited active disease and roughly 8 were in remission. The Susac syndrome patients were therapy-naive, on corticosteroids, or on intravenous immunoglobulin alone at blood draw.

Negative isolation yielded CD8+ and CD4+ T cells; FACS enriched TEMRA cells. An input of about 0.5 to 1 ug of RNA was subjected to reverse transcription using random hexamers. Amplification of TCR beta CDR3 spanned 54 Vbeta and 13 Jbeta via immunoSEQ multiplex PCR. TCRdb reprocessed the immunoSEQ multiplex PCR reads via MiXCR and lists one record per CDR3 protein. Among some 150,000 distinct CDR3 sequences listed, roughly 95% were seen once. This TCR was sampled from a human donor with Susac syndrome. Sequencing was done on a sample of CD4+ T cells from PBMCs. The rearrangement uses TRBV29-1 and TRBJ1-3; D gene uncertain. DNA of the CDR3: TGCAGCGTTGTTGGCGGAAACACCATATATTTT. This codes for CSVVGGNTIYF.